Described below is a single T cell receptor (beta chain) sequence and its context. Trimming at V came to 1 base and at J to 3 bases, leaving 3 bases not matched to a gene. CDR1 and CDR2 (germline): LNHDA, SQIVND (reference sequence). CDR3 length equals 15 residues. The data were produced by immunoSEQ multiplex PCR, yet TCRdb's version contains in-frame clones alone and is incomplete. The table shows 350,000 to 400,000 clones, with 85% to 90% occurring only once. The record originates from a study of blood T cell repertoires in COVID-19. The sequence derives from a woman in her 30s with acute COVID-19. The sample was PBMCs or T cells enriched from blood (not recorded which). V usage is TRBV19 and J usage is TRBJ1-1; TRBD1 matches at 9 bases. The CDR3 nucleotides read TGTGCCAGTAGTATAGTGGACAGGGGTCACACTGAAGCTTTCTTT. This gives the protein CASSIVDRGHTEAFF.